The 9 T cell receptor beta chains presented below share a single source sample, sequenced in a study of T cells in localized non-small cell lung cancer. TCRdb's table, derived via immunoSEQ multiplex PCR, lists solely in-frame clones and lacks some. The top ten hold around 33% of the sample, which has approximately 1,100 clones, less than 25% seen once. Here the sequenced sample was normal lung tissue next to the tumor, taken before any cancer treatment. Receptors were obtained from a man aged 40-75 years with stage I lung adenocarcinoma.

This clone was seen a few times. The rearrangement links TRBV12-5 to TRBJ1-2; D is perhaps TRBD1 (6 bases). CDR1 is LGHNT and CDR2 is FRNRAP in the germline V gene. The CDR3 is made up of 11 amino acids. CDR3: CASDNRAGYTF. The CDR3 bases are TGTGCCAGCGATAACAGGGCTGGCTACACCTTC.

This chain joins TRBV6-8 and TRBJ1-2; 8 bases are a match to TRBD1. Germline CDR1 and CDR2: MNHGY and SAAAGT. The CDR3 covers 13 residues. V lost 2 bases to trimming and J lost 6 bases; unmatched junction nucleotides: 2. Here the CDR3 DNA reads TGTGCCAGCAGTTACGGACAGGGACATGGCTACACCTTC. It specifies CASSYGQGHGYTF.

This clone has more than one count but fewer than ten. The chain has TRBV9 and TRBJ1-2, with a tentative D call TRBD1 (5 bases). The CDR3 consists of 13 residues. The germline gives CDR1 SGDLS, CDR2 YYNGEE. Trimming left V 0 bases short and J 8 bases short, with 11 bases between. CDR3 amino acids: CASSVAGIGGYTF. CDR3 coding DNA: TGTGCCAGCAGCGTAGCAGGGATCGGCGGCTACACCTTC.

This clone was seen a handful of times. This chain uses TRBV6-8 with TRBJ2-1, with D hard to call. Trimming stripped 4 bases from V and 5 bases from J, with 24 bases between. The germline CDR1 and CDR2 sequences are MNHGY and SAAAGT. The CDR3 covers 18 residues. The chain's CDR3 is CASSFSHQPLQDDNEQFF. In DNA, the CDR3 is TGTGCCAGCAGTTTCTCACACCAGCCCCTTCAAGATGACAATGAGCAGTTCTTC.

The V call is TRBV15, the J call TRBJ1-5, with a tentative D call TRBD1 (5 bases). The V gene's germline CDR1 is LNHNV and CDR2 YYDKDF (reference sequence). Deletions cut 5 bases from V and 1 base from J, with 15 bases between. The CDR3 has 16 amino acids. CDR3 coding DNA: TGTGCCACCAGCCGTGCGTCAGGGACCAGCAATCAGCCCCAGCATTTT. This sequence encodes CATSRASGTSNQPQHF. Filled out from reference TRBV15 and TRBJ1-5, the complete variable domain reads DAMVIQNPRYQVTQFGKPVTLSCSQTLNHNVMYWYQQKSSQAPKLLFHYYDKDFNNEADTPDNFQSRRPNTSFCFLDIRSPGLGDTAMYLCATSRASGTSNQPQHFGDGTRLSIL.

V is TRBV6-8 and J is TRBJ1-6, with a possible D match to TRBD1 (5 bases). This CDR3 comprises 14 residues. V lost 8 bases to trimming and J lost 7 bases, with 15 bases between them. CDR1 MNHGY and CDR2 SAAAGT come from the germline V gene. This CDR3 is CASGRDRWNSPLHF. The CDR3 DNA follows: TGTGCCAGCGGGAGGGACCGTTGGAATTCACCCCTCCACTTT.

With regard to this clone: One end of the junction is discordant with germline, which a read error may explain. This chain connects TRBV18 to TRBJ1-2; D uncertain. The germline CDR1 and CDR2 sequences are KGHSH and LQKENI. This CDR3 spans 15 amino acids. The CDR3: CASSPRTDNNYGYTF. The CDR3 region has the DNA TGTGCCAGCTCCCCACGGACGGATAATAACTATGGCTACACCTTC. Full variable domain (remainder filled in from reference TRBV18 and TRBJ1-2): NAGVMQNPRHLVRRRGQEARLRCSPMKGHSHVYWYRQLPEEGLKFMVYLQKENIIDESGMPKERFSAEFPKEGPSILRIQQVVRGDSAAYFCASSPRTDNNYGYTFGSGTRLTVV.

This clone was counted a few times. The rearrangement links TRBV18 to TRBJ2-3; perhaps D is TRBD1 or TRBD2 (5 bases each). Trimming pared 6 bases from V and 2 bases from J, leaving 18 bases between. CDR3 length: 16 amino acids. From germline, CDR1 is KGHSH and CDR2 LQKENI. CDR3 protein: CASSPLGRGSTDTQYF. The CDR3 bases are TGTGCCAGCTCCCCTTTGGGACGAGGGTCCACAGATACGCAGTATTTT.

This clone appeared a few times. V is TRBV6-8 and J is TRBJ1-2; D is undetermined. This CDR3 has 14 amino acids. Germline CDR1 and CDR2: MNHGY and SAAAGT. V was pared by 2 bases and J by 7 bases, with 14 bases between. CDR3 region: CASSYQDGSPGYTF. The DNA of the CDR3 is TGTGCCAGCAGTTACCAGGACGGATCCCCTGGCTACACCTTC.